This entry concerns a single TCR beta chain. Antigen specificity is unknown. The study ran its PCR with 60 Vbeta and 13 Jbeta primers. Here immunoSEQ multiplex PCR was the method, and the copy in TCRdb shows in-frame clones only, minus some. Of about 240,000 clones detected, approximately 80% appear once; the ten largest clones hold around 8.3%. The sample originates from a study of cytomegalovirus exposure and HLA in healthy donors. CDR3 size: 18 residues. Deletions cut 0 bases from V and 4 bases from J, with 20 bases between. Germline V gene lookup returns CDR1 SGDLS and CDR2 YYNGEE. Whole-study findings and limits: A link between a missense DCLRE1C variant and TCR beta V- and J-gene trimming emerged from a later analysis. Both high specificity and high sensitivity reportedly marked the classifier's diagnosis of cytomegalovirus status.

Sequenced material: PBMCs. This sequence was found in a woman aged 55 to 70 in good health and CMV-seropositive. The chain links TRBV9 to TRBJ2-1, with D perhaps matching TRBD2 (7 bases). The chain's CDR3 is CASSVEGGGTSLYNEQFF. Here the CDR3 DNA reads TGTGCCAGCAGCGTAGAAGGGGGGGGGACATCACTATACAATGAGCAGTTCTTC. The full variable domain, in which reference TRBV9 and TRBJ2-1 provide the parts outside the CDR3, is DSGVTQTPKHLITATGQRVTLRCSPRSGDLSVYWYQQSLDQGLQFLIQYYNGEERAKGNILERFSAQQFPDLHSELNLSSLELGDSALYFCASSVEGGGTSLYNEQFFGPGTRLTVL.